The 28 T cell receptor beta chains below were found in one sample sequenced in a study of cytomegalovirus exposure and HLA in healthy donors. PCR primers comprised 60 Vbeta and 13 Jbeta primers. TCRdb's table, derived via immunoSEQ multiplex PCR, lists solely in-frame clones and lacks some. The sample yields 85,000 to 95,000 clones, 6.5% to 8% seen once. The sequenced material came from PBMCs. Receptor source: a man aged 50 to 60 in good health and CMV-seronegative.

Here the CDR3 DNA reads TGTGCCAGCAGTTCACGACTCCAAGAGACCCAGTACTTC. Translation: CASSSRLQETQYF. The V and J genes are TRBV27 and TRBJ2-5; D is uncertain. Germline-derived CDR1 and CDR2 are MNHEY and SMNVEV (reference sequence). V lost 4 bases, J lost 1 base, and 7 bases lay in between. There are 13 residues in the CDR3.

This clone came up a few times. In DNA form, the CDR3 reads TGTGCCAGCATAGGACAGGGCATTGGGTATGGCTACACCTTC. It is translated as CASIGQGIGYGYTF. V gene TRBV28 combines with J gene TRBJ1-2; 8 bases align to TRBD1. Trimming at V came to 7 bases and at J to 5 bases, leaving 9 bases not matched to a gene. The CDR3 is 14 residues long. Germline lookup yields CDR1 MDHEN and CDR2 SYDVKM.

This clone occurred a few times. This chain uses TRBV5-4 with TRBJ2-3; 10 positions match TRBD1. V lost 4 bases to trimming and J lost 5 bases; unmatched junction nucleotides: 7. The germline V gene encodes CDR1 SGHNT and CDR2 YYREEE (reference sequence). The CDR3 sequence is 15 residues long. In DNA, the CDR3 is TGTGCCAGCAGCCCGGGACAGGGGTGGATAGATACGCAGTATTTT. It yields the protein CASSPGQGWIDTQYF.

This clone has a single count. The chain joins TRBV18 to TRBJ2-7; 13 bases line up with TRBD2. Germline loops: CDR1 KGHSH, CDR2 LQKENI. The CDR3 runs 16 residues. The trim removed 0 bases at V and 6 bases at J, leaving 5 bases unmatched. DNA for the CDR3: TGTGCCAGCTCACCACCAGGGACTAGCGGGATTGGCGAGCAGTACTTC. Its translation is CASSPPGTSGIGEQYF.

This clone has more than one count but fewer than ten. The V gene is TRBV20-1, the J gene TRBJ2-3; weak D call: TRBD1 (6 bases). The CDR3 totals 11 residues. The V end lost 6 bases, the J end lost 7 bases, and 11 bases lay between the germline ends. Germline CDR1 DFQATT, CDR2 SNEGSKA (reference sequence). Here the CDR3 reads CSATDSNTQYF. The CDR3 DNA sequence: TGCAGTGCAACGGACAGTAATACGCAGTATTTT.

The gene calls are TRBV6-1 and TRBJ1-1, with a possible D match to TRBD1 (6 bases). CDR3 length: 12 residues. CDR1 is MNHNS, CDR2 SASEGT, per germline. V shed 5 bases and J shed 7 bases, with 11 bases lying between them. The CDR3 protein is CASSPGESEAFF. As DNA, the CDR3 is TGTGCCAGCAGTCCAGGGGAGAGTGAAGCTTTCTTT.

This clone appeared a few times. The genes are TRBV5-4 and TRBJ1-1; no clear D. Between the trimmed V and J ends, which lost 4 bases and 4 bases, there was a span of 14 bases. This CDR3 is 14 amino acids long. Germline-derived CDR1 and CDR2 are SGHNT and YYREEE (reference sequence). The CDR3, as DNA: TGTGCCAGCAGCACGGGGTACCGAGGCACTGAAGCTTTCTTT. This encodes CASSTGYRGTEAFF.

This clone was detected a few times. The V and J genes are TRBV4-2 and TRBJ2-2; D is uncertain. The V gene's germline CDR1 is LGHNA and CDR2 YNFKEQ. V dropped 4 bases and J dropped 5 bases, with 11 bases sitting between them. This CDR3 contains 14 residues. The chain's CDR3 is CASSPRGETGELFF. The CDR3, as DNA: TGTGCCAGCAGCCCCCGAGGAGAGACCGGGGAGCTGTTTTTT.

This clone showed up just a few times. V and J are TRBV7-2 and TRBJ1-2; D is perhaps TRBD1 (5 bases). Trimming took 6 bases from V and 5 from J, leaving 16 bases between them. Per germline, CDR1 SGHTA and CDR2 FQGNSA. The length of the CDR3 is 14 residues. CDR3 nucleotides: TGTGCCAGCAGGGAGGGGAGCACGGCTTATGGCTACACCTTC. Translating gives CASREGSTAYGYTF.

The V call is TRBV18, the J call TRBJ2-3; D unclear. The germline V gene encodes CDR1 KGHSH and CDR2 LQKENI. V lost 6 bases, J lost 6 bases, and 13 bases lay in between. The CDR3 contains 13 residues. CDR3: CASSLDFGDTQYF. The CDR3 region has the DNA TGTGCCAGCTCCCTCGACTTTGGGGATACGCAGTATTTT.

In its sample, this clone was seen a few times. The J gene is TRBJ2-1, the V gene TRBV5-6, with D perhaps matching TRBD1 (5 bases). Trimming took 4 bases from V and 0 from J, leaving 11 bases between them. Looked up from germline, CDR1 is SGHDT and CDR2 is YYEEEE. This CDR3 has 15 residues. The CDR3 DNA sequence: TGTGCCAGCAGCATCAGGGCGAGCTCCTACAATGAGCAGTTCTTC. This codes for CASSIRASSYNEQFF.

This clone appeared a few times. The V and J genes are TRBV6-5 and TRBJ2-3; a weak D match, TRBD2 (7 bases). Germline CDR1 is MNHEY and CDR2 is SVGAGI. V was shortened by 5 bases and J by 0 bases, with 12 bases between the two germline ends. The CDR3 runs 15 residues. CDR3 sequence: CASSGRDTSTDTQYF. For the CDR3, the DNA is TGTGCCAGCAGTGGGAGGGACACTAGCACAGATACGCAGTATTTT.

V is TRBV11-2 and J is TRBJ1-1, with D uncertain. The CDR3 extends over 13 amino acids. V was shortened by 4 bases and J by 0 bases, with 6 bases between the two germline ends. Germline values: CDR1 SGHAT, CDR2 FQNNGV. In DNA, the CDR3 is TGTGCCAGCAGCTCCGGTCTGAACACTGAAGCTTTCTTT. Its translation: CASSSGLNTEAFF.

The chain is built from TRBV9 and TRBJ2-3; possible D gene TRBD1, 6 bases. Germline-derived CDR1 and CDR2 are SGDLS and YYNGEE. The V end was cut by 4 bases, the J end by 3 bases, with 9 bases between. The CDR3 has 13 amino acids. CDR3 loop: CASSTQGTDTQYF. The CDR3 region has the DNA TGTGCCAGCAGCACGCAGGGGACAGATACGCAGTATTTT.

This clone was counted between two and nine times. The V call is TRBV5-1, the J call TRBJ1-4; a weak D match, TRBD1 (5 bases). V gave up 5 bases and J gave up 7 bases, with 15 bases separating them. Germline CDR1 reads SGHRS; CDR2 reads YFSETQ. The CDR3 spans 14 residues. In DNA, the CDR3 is TGCGCCAGCAGTCGGCAGGGATACCGTGAAAAACTGTTTTTT. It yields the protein CASSRQGYREKLFF.

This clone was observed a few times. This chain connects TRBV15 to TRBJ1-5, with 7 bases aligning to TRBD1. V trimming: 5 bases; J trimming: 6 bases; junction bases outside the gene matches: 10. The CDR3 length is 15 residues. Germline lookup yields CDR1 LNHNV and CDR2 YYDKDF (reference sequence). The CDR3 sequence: CATSARTGSGQPQHF. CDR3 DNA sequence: TGTGCCACCAGCGCCAGGACAGGTTCTGGTCAGCCCCAGCATTTT.

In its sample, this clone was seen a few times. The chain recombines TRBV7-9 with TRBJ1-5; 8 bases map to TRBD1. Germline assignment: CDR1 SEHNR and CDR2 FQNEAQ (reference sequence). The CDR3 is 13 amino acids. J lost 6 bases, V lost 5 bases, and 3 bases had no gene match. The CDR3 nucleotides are TGTGCCAGCAGCGACAGGGGATCTCAGCCCCAGCATTTT. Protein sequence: CASSDRGSQPQHF.

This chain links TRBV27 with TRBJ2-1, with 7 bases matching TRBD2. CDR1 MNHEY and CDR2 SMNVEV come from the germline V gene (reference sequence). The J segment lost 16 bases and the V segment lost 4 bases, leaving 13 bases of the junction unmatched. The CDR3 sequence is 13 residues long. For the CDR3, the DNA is TGTGCCAGCAGTTCTGGCCCCGGGGCTAGCGGCTTCTTC. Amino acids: CASSSGPGASGFF.

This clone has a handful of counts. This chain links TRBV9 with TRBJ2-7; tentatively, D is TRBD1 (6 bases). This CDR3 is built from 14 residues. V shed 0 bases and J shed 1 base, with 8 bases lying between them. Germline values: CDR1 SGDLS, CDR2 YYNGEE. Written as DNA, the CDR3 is TGTGCCAGCAGCGTAGGGGGGCTATCCTACGAGCAGTACTTC. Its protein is CASSVGGLSYEQYF.

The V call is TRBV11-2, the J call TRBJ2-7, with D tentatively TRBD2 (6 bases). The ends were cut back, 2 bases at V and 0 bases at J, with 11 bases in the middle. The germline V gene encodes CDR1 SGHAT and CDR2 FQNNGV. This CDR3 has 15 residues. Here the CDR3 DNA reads TGTGCCAGCAGCTTACCTCGCGGGATCTCCTACGAGCAGTACTTC. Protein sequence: CASSLPRGISYEQYF.

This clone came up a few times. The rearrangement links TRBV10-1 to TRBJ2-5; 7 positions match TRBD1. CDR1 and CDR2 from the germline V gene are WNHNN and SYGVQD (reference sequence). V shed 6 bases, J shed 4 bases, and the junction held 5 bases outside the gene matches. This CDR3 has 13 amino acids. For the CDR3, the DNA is TGCGCCAGCAGCCCGACAGGGAGAGAGACCCAGTACTTC. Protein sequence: CASSPTGRETQYF.

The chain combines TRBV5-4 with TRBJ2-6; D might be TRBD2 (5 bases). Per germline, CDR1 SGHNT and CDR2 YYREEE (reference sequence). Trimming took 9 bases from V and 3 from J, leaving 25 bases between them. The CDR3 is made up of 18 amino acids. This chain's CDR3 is CAIPLHGGLDHGANVLTF. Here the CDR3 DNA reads TGTGCCATTCCCTTGCACGGAGGTCTAGACCATGGGGCCAACGTCCTGACTTTC.

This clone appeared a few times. In nucleotides, the CDR3 is TGTGCCAGCAGCTTGCGACAGGGTGGTAATACGCAGTATTTT. Translation gives CASSLRQGGNTQYF. J is TRBJ2-3 and V is TRBV9; TRBD1 matches 7 bases. The junction had 9 bases not matched to a gene; V was cut back by 4 bases and J by 7 bases. In germline, CDR1 is SGDLS, CDR2 YYNGEE. The CDR3 runs 14 residues.

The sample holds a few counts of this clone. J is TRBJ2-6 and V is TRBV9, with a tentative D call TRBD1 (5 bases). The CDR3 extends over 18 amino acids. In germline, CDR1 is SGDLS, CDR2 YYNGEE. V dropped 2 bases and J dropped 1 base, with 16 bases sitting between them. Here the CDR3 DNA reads TGTGCCAGCAGCGTTCAGGGTCTATCACAATCTGGGGCCAACGTCCTGACTTTC. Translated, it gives CASSVQGLSQSGANVLTF.

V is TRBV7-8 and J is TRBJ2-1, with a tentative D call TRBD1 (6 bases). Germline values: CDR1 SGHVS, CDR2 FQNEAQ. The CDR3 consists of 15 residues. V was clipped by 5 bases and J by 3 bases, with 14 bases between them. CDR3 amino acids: CASSREGVSYNEQFF. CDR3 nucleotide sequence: TGTGCCAGCAGCAGAGAGGGGGTCAGCTACAATGAGCAGTTCTTC.

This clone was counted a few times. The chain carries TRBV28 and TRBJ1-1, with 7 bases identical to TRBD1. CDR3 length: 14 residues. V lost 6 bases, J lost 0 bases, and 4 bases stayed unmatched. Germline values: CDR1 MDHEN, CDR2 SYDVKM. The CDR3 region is CASRGTAMNTEAFF. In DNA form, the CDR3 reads TGTGCCAGCAGGGGGACAGCGATGAACACTGAAGCTTTCTTT.

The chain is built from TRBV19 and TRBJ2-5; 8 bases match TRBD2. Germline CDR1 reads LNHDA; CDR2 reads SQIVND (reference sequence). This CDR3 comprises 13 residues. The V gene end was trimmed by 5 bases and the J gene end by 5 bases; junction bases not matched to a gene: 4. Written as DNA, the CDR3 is TGTGCCAGTAGTGCGACGGGGGGGGAGACCCAGTACTTC. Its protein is CASSATGGETQYF.

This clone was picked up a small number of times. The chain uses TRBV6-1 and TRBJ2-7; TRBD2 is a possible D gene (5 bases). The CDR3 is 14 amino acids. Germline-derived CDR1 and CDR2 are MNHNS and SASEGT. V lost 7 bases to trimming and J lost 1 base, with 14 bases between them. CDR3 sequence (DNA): TGTGCCAGCACCGCGTATCGGGGATCCTACGAGCAGTACTTC. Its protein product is CASTAYRGSYEQYF.